These 13 T cell receptor beta chains were sequenced from one sample in a study of shared clonotypes between healthy human individuals. TCRdb's copy holds only in-frame clones and misses some; the assay was immunoSEQ multiplex PCR. The sample lists over 2 million clones, 95% occurring once. The sequencing sample was made of naive CD4+ T cells sorted from blood. The subset here: CD45RA+ positively selected. The receptors here all came from a man in his late teens or twenties in good health.

V is TRBV2 and J is TRBJ1-3, with D tentatively TRBD1 (6 bases). The CDR3 has 15 amino acids. Per the germline V gene, CDR1 is SNHLY and CDR2 is FYNNEI. V was trimmed by 5 bases and J by 0 bases, leaving 11 bases between them. The CDR3 DNA is TGTGCCAGCAGTTACCAGGGGAACTCTGGAAACACCATATATTTT. Translated, it gives CASSYQGNSGNTIYF.

V is TRBV27 and J is TRBJ2-1; perhaps D is TRBD1 or TRBD2 (5 bases each). V lost 4 bases to trimming and J lost 13 bases, with 14 bases between them. The CDR3 has 12 residues. Looked up from germline, CDR1 is MNHEY and CDR2 is SMNVEV (reference sequence). CDR3 DNA sequence: TGTGCCAGCAGTTCTCCCGGGACCCACCAGTTCTTC. Its translation is CASSSPGTHQFF.

DNA for the CDR3: TGTGCCAGCAAACAGACAGGGACGAACACCGGGGAGCTGTTTTTT. Its translation is CASKQTGTNTGELFF. This chain joins TRBV6-5 and TRBJ2-2; 7 bases line up with TRBD1. CDR1 MNHEY and CDR2 SVGAGI come from the germline V gene. V was pared by 7 bases and J by 0 bases, with 5 bases of the junction left unmatched. The CDR3 covers 15 residues.

This sequence joins TRBV10-1 and TRBJ2-3, with D tentatively TRBD2 (5 bases). V lost 3 bases and J lost 4, with 14 bases in between. The CDR3 sequence is 15 residues long. Germline V gene lookup returns CDR1 WNHNN and CDR2 SYGVQD (reference sequence). DNA of the CDR3: TGCGCCAGCAGTGAATCGCGGGTTGGGTCAGATACGCAGTATTTT. Protein: CASSESRVGSDTQYF.

J is TRBJ1-6 and V is TRBV25-1; D perhaps matches TRBD1 (5 bases). Germline lookup yields CDR1 MGHDK and CDR2 SYGVNS. V gave up 1 base and J gave up 9 bases, with 7 bases separating them. CDR3 length equals 13 residues. This chain's CDR3 is CASSESGRSPLHF. The CDR3 DNA reads TGTGCCAGCAGTGAATCGGGGCGTTCACCCCTCCACTTT.

The chain employs TRBV5-6 and TRBJ1-1; D unclear. With 1 base removed from V and 4 bases from J, the gap between germline ends came to 17 bases. Per the germline V gene, CDR1 is SGHDT and CDR2 is YYEEEE. The CDR3 is 16 amino acids. The CDR3 spells CASSLSLVGSGTEAFF. In nucleotides, the CDR3 is TGTGCCAGCAGCTTGTCGCTCGTGGGCTCGGGCACTGAAGCTTTCTTT.

The sample holds one count of this clone. This rearrangement joins TRBV27 to TRBJ2-5; 16 nucleotides line up with TRBD2. The CDR3 covers 16 residues. Per the germline V gene, CDR1 is MNHEY and CDR2 is SMNVEV (reference sequence). V gave up 8 bases and J gave up 4 bases; unmatched junction bases: 7. This CDR3 reads CASQEGTSGGGETQYF. CDR3 coding DNA: TGTGCCAGCCAAGAAGGGACTAGCGGGGGGGGAGAGACCCAGTACTTC.

Note on this clone: The same CDR3 can be traced to other DNA sequences in this sample. The chain employs TRBV7-2 and TRBJ1-1; D not certain. CDR3 length equals 13 residues. CDR1 SGHTA and CDR2 FQGNSA come from the germline V gene. With 5 bases removed from V and 2 bases from J, the gap between germline ends came to 9 bases. The CDR3 nucleotides read TGTGCCAGCAGCCGACGGCAAAACACTGAAGCTTTCTTT. Translated: CASSRRQNTEAFF.

The chain employs TRBV6-1 and TRBJ1-1, with D perhaps matching TRBD1 (5 bases). V lost 1 base and J 1 base, leaving 7 bases between the germline ends. The CDR3 extends over 14 amino acids. Germline V CDR1 and CDR2: MNHNS, SASEGT. The CDR3 reads CASSEGGANTEAFF. Here the CDR3 DNA reads TGTGCCAGCAGTGAAGGAGGGGCGAACACTGAAGCTTTCTTT.

In its sample, this clone was seen once. The chain employs TRBV5-1 and TRBJ1-6, with 7 bases aligning to TRBD1. This CDR3 is built from 18 residues. V was pared by 1 base and J by 9 bases, with 16 bases of the junction left unmatched. Germline V gives CDR1 SGHRS, CDR2 YFSETQ. The CDR3 sequence: CASSLSAQKTGPGSPLHF. Written as DNA, the CDR3 is TGCGCCAGCAGCTTGTCGGCCCAAAAGACAGGGCCGGGTTCACCCCTCCACTTT.

The chain employs TRBV18 and TRBJ2-3; D perhaps matches TRBD2 (5 bases). V was clipped by 1 base and J by 0 bases, with 14 bases between them. This CDR3 contains 17 residues. Germline V CDR1 and CDR2: KGHSH, LQKENI. The CDR3 protein is CASSPLQGAASTDTQYF. The CDR3 coding sequence is TGTGCCAGCTCACCACTTCAAGGAGCGGCTAGCACAGATACGCAGTATTTT.

The rearrangement links TRBV5-6 to TRBJ2-7; 7 bases fit TRBD1. Germline V lookup: CDR1 SGHDT, CDR2 YYEEEE. After removal of 3 bases from V and 5 bases from J, the junction contained 5 bases not matched to a gene. The CDR3 runs 13 residues. The CDR3 bases are TGTGCCAGCAGCTCGCAGGGGGAACACGAGCAGTACTTC. It specifies CASSSQGEHEQYF.

The CDR3 spells CASSGASGRAHEQYF. The CDR3 nucleotides are TGTGCCAGCAGCGGGGCTAGCGGGAGGGCCCACGAGCAGTACTTC. The rearrangement uses TRBV7-2 and TRBJ2-7, with 12 bases identical to TRBD2. This CDR3 comprises 15 residues. J was trimmed by 5 bases and V by 5 bases; bases with no gene match: 7. Germline-derived CDR1 and CDR2 are SGHTA and FQGNSA.